In its sample, the clone carrying this T cell receptor beta chain was seen a few times. Study processing details: Researchers report that nucleated cell counts were estimated from reference gene primer amplification. The data were produced by immunoSEQ multiplex PCR, yet TCRdb's version contains in-frame clones alone and is incomplete. The D gene and trimming were derived from the DNA, and the V and J assignments and clone size from that table. The sample carries 97,000 or so clones, about four fifths recorded once. The data are from a study of blood T cell repertoires in COVID-19. Study as a whole: Both acute and convalescent COVID-19 samples were obtained from the United States, Italy and Spain. The cDNA or gDNA used as material had been derived from T cells, B-cell-depleted T cells, or PBMCs.

The ends were cut back, 2 bases at V and 8 bases at J, with 18 bases in the middle. CDR1 and CDR2 (germline): MNHEY, SMNVEV (reference sequence). This CDR3 contains 16 residues. This receptor was taken from an elderly woman with active or convalescent COVID-19. Sequencing was performed on peripheral blood. This rearrangement joins TRBV27 to TRBJ1-4; D call uncertain. CDR3 region: CASSLHSSGVGEKLFF. In DNA, the CDR3 is TGTGCCAGCAGTTTACATTCAAGCGGGGTGGGAGAAAAACTGTTTTTT. Complete variable domain (other parts from reference TRBV27 and TRBJ1-4): EAQVTQNPRYLITVTGKKLTVTCSQNMNHEYMSWYRQDPGLGLRQIYYSMNVEVTDKGDVPEGYKVSRKEKRNFPLILESPSPNQTSLYFCASSLHSSGVGEKLFFGSGTQLSVL.